This T cell receptor (beta chain) stems from a study of regulatory T cells in long-lasting Graves disease. Findings and caveats of the study: It was possible that the small sample size reduced accuracy.

For TCR beta, libraries came from iRepertoire HTBI primers and Arm-PCR of CDR3 regions. Using its own MiXCR run on the multiplex PCR reads, TCRdb lists one record per CDR3 protein. The table has approximately 360,000 distinct CDR3 sequences, about 12% seen once. On this clonotype: The antigen is undetermined.

This sample's time point: newly diagnosed GD, antithyroid drugs for less than 3 months. Isolated PBMC RNA provided the starting material for the TCR library. The sample also formed part of further work on T cells in Graves' hyperthyroidism and ophthalmopathy. That source adds: HTBI primers drove first-round RT-PCR of the TCR CDR3. In the blood, most expanded thyroid clonotypes above 0.001 appeared as well.

The input for sequencing was peripheral blood mononuclear cells (PBMCs), taken at new diagnosis, from a patient treated with antithyroid drugs. This sequence originates from a woman in her late teens or twenties with Graves disease.

CDR3 loop: CASTSGSDTDTQYF. As DNA, the CDR3 is TGTGCCAGCACCTCAGGGTCCGACACAGATACGCAGTATTTT. This chain joins TRBV5-5 and TRBJ2-3; a weak D match, TRBD1 (5 bases). The ends were cut back, 6 bases at V and 2 bases at J, with 13 bases in the middle. The CDR3 runs 14 residues. Germline lookup yields CDR1 SGHKS and CDR2 YYEKEE (reference sequence).